This paragraph covers one TCR beta chain sequence. The CDR3 contains 14 residues. Germline V gene lookup returns CDR1 MDHEN and CDR2 SYDVKM. V was pared by 6 bases and J by 2 bases, with 4 bases of the junction left unmatched. These data belong to a study of blood T cell repertoires in COVID-19. The table came from immunoSEQ multiplex PCR; TCRdb's copy has only in-frame clones and leaves some out. The sample consists of roughly 150,000 clones, 70% to 85% of them appearing once. The gene calls are TRBV28 and TRBJ2-3; 8 bases line up with TRBD1. The specimen sequenced was peripheral blood. The TCR comes from a woman in her forties or fifties with acute or convalescent COVID-19. The CDR3 loop is CASRGQGYTDTQYF. The CDR3, as DNA: TGTGCCAGCAGAGGACAGGGTTACACAGATACGCAGTATTTT.